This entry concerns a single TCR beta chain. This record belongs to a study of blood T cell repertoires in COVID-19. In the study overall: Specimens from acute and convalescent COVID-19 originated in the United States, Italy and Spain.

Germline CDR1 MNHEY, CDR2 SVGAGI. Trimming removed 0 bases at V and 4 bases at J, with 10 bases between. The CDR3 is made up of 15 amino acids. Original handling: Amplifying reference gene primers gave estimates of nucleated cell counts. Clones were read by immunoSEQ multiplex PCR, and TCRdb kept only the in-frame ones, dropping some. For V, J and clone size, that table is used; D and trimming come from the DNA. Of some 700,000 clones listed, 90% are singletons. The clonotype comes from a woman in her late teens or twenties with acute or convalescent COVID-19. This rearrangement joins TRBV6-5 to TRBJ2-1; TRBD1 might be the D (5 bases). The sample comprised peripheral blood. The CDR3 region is CASSYSFPGYNEQFF. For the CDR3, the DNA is TGTGCCAGCAGTTACTCGTTTCCAGGGTACAATGAGCAGTTCTTC.